A single sample is the source of the 7 T cell receptor beta chains below, sequenced in a study of cytomegalovirus exposure and HLA in healthy donors. Assay used: immunoSEQ multiplex PCR; TCRdb lists only in-frame clones, some missing. The table records some 98,000 clones, about 90% of them present only once. The sample taken for sequencing was PBMCs. These receptors were taken from a man between 18 and 35 years old in good health and CMV-seropositive.

V usage is TRBV6-6 and J usage is TRBJ1-2; D not certain. The CDR3 is 15 residues long. Germline V gene data show CDR1 as MNHNY and CDR2 as SVGAGI (reference sequence). Trimming removed 2 bases from V and 7 bases from J, with 17 bases in between. The CDR3 spells CASSYGEGSMGGYTF. In DNA, the CDR3 is TGTGCCAGCAGTTACGGGGAGGGTAGCATGGGTGGCTACACCTTC.

This clone was picked up a small number of times. The genes are TRBV10-2 and TRBJ2-4; tentative D call: TRBD1 (6 bases). CDR3 length equals 13 residues. CDR1 WSHSY and CDR2 SAAADI come from the germline V gene. With 5 bases removed from V and 8 bases from J, the gap between germline ends came to 13 bases. CDR3 amino acids: CASSPGARDIQYF. The CDR3 DNA reads as TGCGCCAGCAGTCCAGGGGCTAGAGACATTCAGTACTTC.

The chain employs TRBV10-3 and TRBJ2-6; D perhaps matches TRBD2 (7 bases). The CDR3 sequence is 15 residues long. The germline gives CDR1 ENHRY, CDR2 SYGVKD. The germline V and J ends were trimmed by 9 bases and 4 bases, with 16 bases remaining between them. The CDR3 DNA is TGTGCCATTCAACGGGGGGCGGGAGGGGCCAACGTCCTGACTTTC. Amino acids: CAIQRGAGGANVLTF.

The gene calls are TRBV9 and TRBJ1-2, with 12 positions matching TRBD1. The CDR3 extends over 19 amino acids. J was trimmed by 5 bases and V by 0 bases; bases with no gene match: 14. Germline V CDR1 and CDR2: SGDLS, YYNGEE. Here the CDR3 DNA reads TGTGCCAGCAGCGTAGCCGAGGGAGGGGGACAGGGGGCTGAGTATGGCTACACCTTC. Protein sequence: CASSVAEGGGQGAEYGYTF.

The gene calls are TRBV7-2 and TRBJ2-1; 15 bases agree with TRBD2. V lost 5 bases and J lost 8; bases outside the gene matches: 7. Germline CDR1 is SGHTA and CDR2 is FQGNSA. The CDR3 runs 16 residues. Here the CDR3 DNA reads TGTGCCAGCAGCCCTCCGGGACTAGCGGGGGGTTATGAGCAGTTCTTC. Protein sequence: CASSPPGLAGGYEQFF. The full variable domain, rest sourced from reference TRBV7-2 and TRBJ2-1, is GAGVSQSPSNKVTEKGKDVELRCDPISGHTALYWYRQSLGQGLEFLIYFQGNSAPDKSGLPSDRFSAERTGGSVSTLTIQRTQQEDSAVYLCASSPPGLAGGYEQFFGPGTRLTVL.

V gene TRBV6-5 combines with J gene TRBJ2-3; the D gene is possibly TRBD1 (6 bases). The V end was cut by 2 bases, the J end by 1 base, with 13 bases between. The CDR3 spans 16 residues. Germline values: CDR1 MNHEY, CDR2 SVGAGI. The CDR3: CASSYRGTPGTDTQYF. The DNA of the CDR3 is TGTGCCAGCAGTTACAGGGGGACCCCGGGCACAGATACGCAGTATTTT.

This clone has only one observation. The V and J genes are TRBV6-5 and TRBJ2-5; D gene uncertain. The DNA end favors TRBJ2-7, so the J call may be wrong. The CDR3 consists of 11 residues. Germline CDR1 MNHEY, CDR2 SVGAGI. CDR3 residues: CASSYRYEQYF. The DNA for the CDR3 is TGTGCCAGCAGTTACCGGTACGAGCAGTACTTC.